These 26 T cell receptor beta chains came from one sample sequenced in a study of blood T cell repertoires in COVID-19. The repertoire was sequenced with immunoSEQ multiplex PCR; TCRdb's copy has only in-frame clones and lacks some. The profile covers some 260,000 clones, with approximately 90% appearing a single time and 0.99% taken by the ten largest. Sequencing was performed on peripheral blood. The receptors come from a woman in her 40s who had recovered from COVID-19.

This clone has a handful of counts. The V gene is TRBV5-4, the J gene TRBJ2-2; D gene unclear. Looked up from germline, CDR1 is SGHNT and CDR2 is YYREEE (reference sequence). This CDR3 has 14 residues. Trimming cost V 0 bases and J 3 bases, with 6 bases left between them. CDR3 loop: CASSLERDTGELFF. In DNA, the CDR3 is TGTGCCAGCAGCTTGGAGCGAGACACCGGGGAGCTGTTTTTT.

The chain has TRBV15 and TRBJ2-1; 7 nucleotides align to TRBD1. V shed 5 bases, J shed 8 bases, and the junction held 15 bases outside the gene matches. The CDR3 has 16 residues. CDR1 is LNHNV, CDR2 YYDKDF, per germline (reference sequence). In DNA, the CDR3 is TGTGCCACCAGCGAGGGGACAGTCGGGGTCAGCGATGAGCAGTTCTTC. It yields the protein CATSEGTVGVSDEQFF.

This chain connects TRBV28 to TRBJ1-5, with D perhaps TRBD1 (5 bases). The germline V gene encodes CDR1 MDHEN and CDR2 SYDVKM. CDR3 length: 17 residues. Trimming removed 3 bases at V and 7 bases at J, with 22 bases between. CDR3 sequence reads: CASSFGWGPGPRQPQHF. The DNA of the CDR3 is TGTGCCAGCAGTTTCGGTTGGGGCCCAGGGCCAAGGCAGCCCCAGCATTTT.

Details on this clone: Additional DNA sequences in this sample encode the identical CDR3. This sequence joins TRBV7-2 and TRBJ1-5; D gene uncertain. The CDR3 has 15 residues. Per the germline V gene, CDR1 is SGHTA and CDR2 is FQGNSA. V lost 5 bases, J lost 4 bases, and 15 bases lay in between. The CDR3 sequence: CASSLDGGGNQPQHF. For the CDR3, the DNA is TGTGCCAGCAGCCTCGACGGAGGAGGGAATCAGCCCCAGCATTTT.

Concerning this clone itself: The germline gene is not matched at one end of the junction; a read error may be the cause. The sample contains more than one DNA sequence encoding this CDR3. The V call is TRBV30, the J call TRBJ1-2; 7 bases are shared with TRBD1. CDR3 size: 14 residues. Germline assignment: CDR1 GTSNPN and CDR2 SVGIG (reference sequence). The CDR3, as DNA: TGTGCCTGGGGGAGACAGGGTCTTGGCTATGGTTACACCTTC. It yields the protein CAWGRQGLGYGYTF.

V gene TRBV5-1 combines with J gene TRBJ2-5, with D possibly being TRBD1 (5 bases). The V gene's germline CDR1 is SGHRS and CDR2 YFSETQ. There are 14 residues in the CDR3. Trimming stripped 0 bases from V and 1 base from J, with 7 bases between. The DNA for the CDR3 is TGCGCCAGCAGCTTGGGGGGCAGCCAAGAGACCCAGTACTTC. Translation gives CASSLGGSQETQYF.

CDR3 sequence (DNA): TGTGCCAGTAGTATAGGGGACAGAGATACGCAGTATTTT. Its translation is CASSIGDRDTQYF. The chain joins TRBV19 to TRBJ2-3; 7 nucleotides align to TRBD1. The V segment lost 1 base and the J segment 5 bases; nucleotides outside the gene matches: 0. The CDR3 has 13 residues. Germline V gene lookup returns CDR1 LNHDA and CDR2 SQIVND (reference sequence).

The V and J genes are TRBV5-1 and TRBJ1-5, with D possibly TRBD1 on 5 matching bases. The CDR3 runs to 16 residues. The V end was cut by 0 bases, the J end by 5 bases, with 15 bases between. Germline V gene data show CDR1 as SGHRS and CDR2 as YFSETQ. CDR3 nucleotide sequence: TGCGCCAGCAGCTTGGTTGGGGGGTCGAAGGATCAGCCCCAGCATTTT. Its translation is CASSLVGGSKDQPQHF.

The chain is built from TRBV12-3 or TRBV12-4 and TRBJ1-1; no clear D gene. There are 12 residues in the CDR3. Deletions cut 3 bases from V and 3 bases from J, with 5 bases between. The CDR3, as DNA: TGTGCCAGCAGTTTTGGGCACACTGAAGCTTTCTTT. Amino acid sequence: CASSFGHTEAFF.

This chain links TRBV28 with TRBJ1-5; TRBD1 agrees at 11 bases. From germline, CDR1 is MDHEN and CDR2 SYDVKM. The CDR3 consists of 16 residues. The V gene end was trimmed by 6 bases and the J gene end by 7 bases; junction bases not matched to a gene: 11. The CDR3 DNA sequence: TGTGCCAGCAGGCCGGGACAGGGGGGAGGTTGGCAGCCCCAGCATTTT. Amino acid sequence: CASRPGQGGGWQPQHF.

The V call is TRBV5-1, the J call TRBJ1-2, with D possibly TRBD1 on 6 matching bases. CDR1 SGHRS and CDR2 YFSETQ come from the germline V gene. V shed 4 bases and J shed 4 bases, with 8 bases lying between them. There are 12 residues in the CDR3. CDR3 in amino acids: CASSTDSYGYTF. The CDR3 DNA reads TGCGCCAGCAGCACGGACAGCTATGGCTACACCTTC.

DNA of the CDR3: TGTGCCTGGAGCCGAGGGGGCAGGGGGCCAGGAAACACCATATATTTT. It encodes CAWSRGGRGPGNTIYF. The rearrangement uses TRBV30 and TRBJ1-3; 8 positions match TRBD1. The CDR3 is made up of 16 amino acids. Germline trimming cut 3 bases from V and 4 bases from J; bases unmatched to any gene: 11. Germline V gene data show CDR1 as GTSNPN and CDR2 as SVGIG (reference sequence). Combining the CDR3 with reference TRBV30 and TRBJ1-3 gives the whole variable domain SQTIHQWPATLVQPVGSPLSLECTVEGTSNPNLYWYRQAAGRGLQLLFYSVGIGQISSEVPQNLSASRPQDRQFILSSKKLLLSDSGFYLCAWSRGGRGPGNTIYFGEGSWLTVV.

About this clone: The germline gene is not matched at one end of the junction; a read error may be the cause. V is TRBV7-7 and J is TRBJ2-2; D remains unclear. The CDR3 sequence is 14 residues long. Per germline, CDR1 SSHAT and CDR2 FNYEAQ (reference sequence). CDR3 in amino acids: CASSLAPSTGELFF. The CDR3 DNA reads TGTGCTAGCAGCTTAGCCCCCTCCACCGGGGAGCTGTTTTTT. Combining the CDR3 with reference TRBV7-7 and TRBJ2-2 gives the whole variable domain GAGVSQSPRYKVTKRGQDVTLRCDPISSHATLYWYQQALGQGPEFLTYFNYEAQPDKSGLPSDRFSAERPEGSISTLTIQRTEQRDSAMYRCASSLAPSTGELFFGEGSRLTVL.

J is TRBJ2-1 and V is TRBV7-9, with D possibly TRBD2 on 5 matching bases. V lost 5 bases and J lost 6, with 8 bases in between. Looked up from germline, CDR1 is SEHNR and CDR2 is FQNEAQ (reference sequence). The CDR3 loop spans 12 amino acids. CDR3 protein: CASSPGVNEQFF. In DNA, the CDR3 is TGTGCCAGCAGCCCCGGGGTCAATGAGCAGTTCTTC.

The chain employs TRBV6-2 or TRBV6-3 and TRBJ1-5, with a possible D match to TRBD1 (5 bases). V was trimmed by 6 bases and J by 9 bases, leaving 9 bases between them. Per germline, CDR1 MNHEY and CDR2 SVGEGT. The CDR3 has 11 amino acids. CDR3 in amino acids: CASSNGGPQHF. The CDR3 nucleotides read TGTGCCAGCAGCAACGGGGGGCCCCAGCATTTT.

The CDR3 spells CASSPRLAGVKDNEQFF. As DNA, the CDR3 is TGTGCCAGCAGCCCGCGACTAGCGGGAGTTAAGGACAATGAGCAGTTCTTC. The chain joins TRBV7-9 to TRBJ2-1, with 12 bases matching TRBD2. Germline values: CDR1 SEHNR, CDR2 FQNEAQ (reference sequence). V lost 5 bases, J lost 5 bases, and 10 bases stayed unmatched. This CDR3 contains 17 residues.

As to this clone: Other DNA sequences in this specimen translate into the identical CDR3. This sequence joins TRBV9 and TRBJ2-5, with 9 bases fitting TRBD2. The CDR3 loop spans 16 amino acids. Trimming took 1 base from V and 3 from J; bases not matched to a gene: 7. Germline lookup yields CDR1 SGDLS and CDR2 YYNGEE. The chain's CDR3 is CASSVRGVAGEETQYF. The CDR3 DNA is TGTGCCAGCAGCGTAAGGGGGGTAGCGGGAGAAGAGACCCAGTACTTC.

The chain couples TRBV11-2 to TRBJ2-1, with TRBD2 matching 9 bases. The junction had 7 bases not matched to a gene; V was cut back by 4 bases and J by 0 bases. There are 17 residues in the CDR3. Germline loops: CDR1 SGHAT, CDR2 FQNNGV. The CDR3: CASSSHSGGTSYNEQFF. As DNA, the CDR3 is TGTGCCAGCAGCTCCCATAGCGGGGGCACCTCCTACAATGAGCAGTTCTTC.

The chain carries TRBV30 and TRBJ1-3; no clear D gene. CDR1 is GTSNPN and CDR2 is SVGIG in the germline V gene (reference sequence). The CDR3 has 12 residues. The V end was cut by 2 bases, the J end by 6 bases, with 8 bases between. The CDR3 sequence: CAWSSGPNTIYF. The CDR3 bases are TGTGCCTGGAGTTCTGGGCCAAACACCATATATTTT. Complete variable domain (other parts from reference TRBV30 and TRBJ1-3): SQTIHQWPATLVQPVGSPLSLECTVEGTSNPNLYWYRQAAGRGLQLLFYSVGIGQISSEVPQNLSASRPQDRQFILSSKKLLLSDSGFYLCAWSSGPNTIYFGEGSWLTVV.

The rearrangement joins TRBV7-2 to TRBJ2-5; 7 positions agree with TRBD2. Per germline, CDR1 SGHTA and CDR2 FQGNSA. Unmatched junction bases numbered 7, after V lost 4 bases and J lost 2 bases. The CDR3 is made up of 15 amino acids. This CDR3 reads CASSSGLGWQETQYF. The CDR3 region has the DNA TGTGCCAGCAGCTCCGGACTAGGGTGGCAAGAGACCCAGTACTTC.

The chain joins TRBV6-2 or TRBV6-3 to TRBJ1-1; no definite D call. This CDR3 has 11 residues. Germline assignment: CDR1 MNHEY and CDR2 SVGEGT. Trimming pared 5 bases from V and 6 bases from J, leaving 7 bases between. In DNA, the CDR3 is TGTGCCAGCAGTGGCCCCCCTGAAGCTTTCTTT. Encoded protein: CASSGPPEAFF.

The genes are TRBV4-3 and TRBJ2-7, with TRBD2 matching over 12 bases. Trimming at V came to 0 bases and at J to 5 bases, leaving 8 bases not matched to a gene. This CDR3 is built from 17 residues. Germline values: CDR1 LGHNA, CDR2 YSLEER. The CDR3 reads CASSQDHRLAGGDEQYF. The CDR3 coding sequence is TGCGCCAGCAGCCAAGATCACCGGCTAGCGGGAGGGGACGAGCAGTACTTC.

CDR3 DNA: TGTGCCAGCAGTGAATATGTCGGCAGGGGAGACACTGAAGCTTTCTTT. This gives the protein CASSEYVGRGDTEAFF. The V call is TRBV25-1, the J call TRBJ1-1; D is possibly TRBD1 (6 bases). Germline V gene data show CDR1 as MGHDK and CDR2 as SYGVNS. V was clipped by 0 bases and J by 3 bases, with 14 bases between them. This CDR3 contains 16 residues.

This clone was observed a single time. This chain links TRBV28 with TRBJ1-3, with unresolved D. This CDR3 comprises 13 residues. With 5 bases removed from V and 4 bases from J, the gap between germline ends came to 9 bases. Germline CDR1 reads MDHEN; CDR2 reads SYDVKM. CDR3 region: CASSPSGGNTIYF. The CDR3 DNA sequence: TGTGCCAGCAGTCCCTCGGGGGGAAACACCATATATTTT.

V and J are TRBV7-3 and TRBJ2-3; D gene ambiguous. This CDR3 is built from 13 residues. Trimming pared 0 bases from V and 6 bases from J, leaving 7 bases between. CDR1 is SGHTA and CDR2 is FQGTGA in the germline V gene. In DNA, the CDR3 is TGTGCCAGCAGCTTAACGTCTTCCGATACGCAGTATTTT. Residues: CASSLTSSDTQYF.

The CDR3 region has the DNA TGTGCCATCACCCCAGGGGGGACAGGGGATTCACCCCTCCACTTT. The encoded protein is CAITPGGTGDSPLHF. The chain carries TRBV10-3 and TRBJ1-6, with 10 bases matching TRBD1. The ends lost 7 bases at V and 8 bases at J; junction bases unmatched: 8. The CDR3 totals 15 residues. Germline CDR1 reads ENHRY; CDR2 reads SYGVKD.